The clone carrying this TCR beta chain was recorded only once. The data were taken from a study of patients and donors after allogeneic stem cell transplantation. TCRdb ran MiXCR on the RT-PCR reads and lists one entry per CDR3 protein. The sample consists of under 35,000 distinct CDR3 sequences, roughly a third of them appearing once. The germline V gene has CDR1 SGHTA and CDR2 FQGNSA. V dropped 0 bases and J dropped 1; count of bases not matched to a gene: 4. The length of the CDR3 is 16 residues. The receptor comes from a human donor who was either an allogeneic HSCT recipient or a stem cell or donor lymphocyte infusion donor (not recorded which). It is not recorded whose cells these are; they may come from a transplant donor. The V call is TRBV7-2, the J call TRBJ2-3; TRBD2 agrees at 7 bases. Sequencing input: blood, either unsorted or a sorted T cell fraction (not recorded which). The CDR3 loop is CASSLAGGTGTDTQYF. Here the CDR3 DNA reads TGTGCCAGCAGCTTAGCGGGAGGGACGGGCACAGATACGCAGTATTTT.